The T cell receptor beta chain described here comes from a study of blood T cell repertoires in COVID-19. Study information: The cDNA or gDNA used as material had been derived from T cells, B-cell-depleted T cells, or PBMCs.

Germline V gene data show CDR1 as SEHNR and CDR2 as FQNEAQ (reference sequence). Unmatched junction bases numbered 7, after V lost 3 bases and J lost 5 bases. The CDR3 spans 16 residues. Clones were read by immunoSEQ multiplex PCR, and TCRdb kept only the in-frame ones, dropping some. The sample comprises about 57,000 clones, about 90% of which are singletons, and 20% to 25% rests with the top ten. Seattle researchers signed up patients amid active infection and tracked them longitudinally. The receptor was isolated from a woman of 80 years or more with COVID-19, enrolled during active disease. The chain couples TRBV7-9 to TRBJ1-1, with 12 bases aligning to TRBD1. The sample comprised peripheral blood. For the CDR3, the DNA is TGTGCCAGCAGCTTGGGACAGGGGGCACGAGAAACTGAAGCTTTCTTT. This translates into CASSLGQGARETEAFF.